This passage covers 24 T cell receptor beta chains from one sample sequenced in a study of T-cell memory formation after mild COVID-19. MiXCR was run by TCRdb on the 5' RACE reads, yielding one entry per CDR3 protein. The table records approximately 270,000 distinct CDR3 sequences, 15% to 20% of them present only once. Sequencing input: PBMCs or a T cell subset sorted from them (not recorded which). These receptors were collected from a man aged 18-30 years who had mild COVID-19 (a few samples of this study predate the infection). Cell type and time point are not known.

In this sample, this clonotype turned up a few times. The chain recombines TRBV29-1 with TRBJ2-7, with a weak D call TRBD1 (6 bases). The CDR3 has 12 residues. Trimming removed 4 bases from V and 7 bases from J, with 14 bases in between. CDR1 SQVTM and CDR2 ANQGSEA come from the germline V gene. CDR3 residues: CSVVTGEWEQYF. The CDR3 DNA follows: TGCAGCGTTGTGACAGGAGAATGGGAGCAGTACTTC.

This clonotype appeared many times. The rearrangement links TRBV29-1 to TRBJ2-5; D not certain. Per the germline V gene, CDR1 is SQVTM and CDR2 is ANQGSEA. The CDR3 loop spans 14 amino acids. V dropped 0 bases and J dropped 5 bases, with 13 bases sitting between them. CDR3 region: CSVEDFGHGETQYF. The DNA of the CDR3 is TGCAGCGTTGAAGATTTTGGTCATGGCGAGACCCAGTACTTC.

The V call is TRBV29-1, the J call TRBJ2-3; D possibly corresponds to TRBD1 (5 bases). Germline V CDR1 and CDR2: SQVTM, ANQGSEA. V lost 6 bases, J lost 5 bases, and 15 bases lay in between. This CDR3 comprises 13 residues. CDR3 sequence (DNA): TGCAGCGTCCAGACAGTGGGCAGAGATACGCAGTATTTT. This gives the protein CSVQTVGRDTQYF.

This clonotype showed up many times. The chain links TRBV7-6 to TRBJ2-5, with D hard to call. V was pared by 5 bases and J by 5 bases, with 6 bases between. CDR1 is SGHVS and CDR2 is FNYEAQ in the germline V gene. The CDR3 consists of 11 residues. Here the CDR3 DNA reads TGTGCCAGCAGCAAACAGGAGACCCAGTACTTC. Residues: CASSKQETQYF.

The chain couples TRBV12-3 or TRBV12-4 to TRBJ1-2; the match to TRBD1 covers 9 bases. The CDR3 is 14 residues long. With 3 bases clipped from V and 8 bases from J, the junction kept 7 bases outside the gene matches. The CDR3 loop reads CASSLGDRARGYTF. In nucleotides, the CDR3 is TGTGCCAGCAGTTTGGGGGACAGGGCACGAGGCTACACCTTC.

This rearrangement joins TRBV20-1 to TRBJ2-7; D gene ambiguous. Germline-derived CDR1 and CDR2 are DFQATT and SNEGSKA (reference sequence). The CDR3 has 13 residues. In DNA form, the CDR3 reads TGCAGGGAGAGGAGTGACACGGACTACGAGCAGTACTTC. Residues: CRERSDTDYEQYF.

This chain connects TRBV29-1 to TRBJ1-5, with 7 positions matching TRBD1. The CDR3 has 13 residues. CDR1 SQVTM and CDR2 ANQGSEA come from the germline V gene. V was clipped by 7 bases and J by 4 bases; unmatched bases: 7. CDR3: CSAAPGGNQPQHF. CDR3 bases: TGCAGCGCTGCCCCAGGGGGGAATCAGCCCCAGCATTTT.

In its sample, this clonotype was seen a few times. V and J are TRBV6-5 and TRBJ2-7; D may be TRBD1 (6 bases). The germline V gene encodes CDR1 MNHEY and CDR2 SVGAGI. CDR3 size: 14 residues. The V gene lost 8 bases and the J gene lost 1 base, with 15 bases spanning the gap. Written as DNA, the CDR3 is TGTGCCAGCGGTATACAGGGATCGTCCTACGAGCAGTACTTC. Translation: CASGIQGSSYEQYF.

This rearrangement joins TRBV7-9 to TRBJ2-7, with D perhaps TRBD1 or TRBD2 (5 bases each). CDR1 and CDR2 from the germline V gene are SEHNR and FQNEAQ (reference sequence). CDR3 length: 14 amino acids. V lost 5 bases to trimming and J lost 8 bases, with 19 bases between them. Written as DNA, the CDR3 is TGTGCCAGCAGCCCACAAAGGGACCTCCGCAAGCAGTACGTC. Translating it yields CASSPQRDLRKQYV.

The V and J genes are TRBV12-3 or TRBV12-4 and TRBJ2-7, with D maybe TRBD2 (6 bases). V was cut by 6 bases and J by 8 bases, with 11 bases left in between. There are 11 residues in the CDR3. In nucleotides, the CDR3 is TGTGCCAGCAGGTCGGGACTCCAGCAGTACTTC. It yields the protein CASRSGLQQYF.

This clonotype was seen a few times. V and J are TRBV6-5 and TRBJ2-5, with D perhaps being TRBD1 or TRBD2 (5 bases each). Trimming shortened V by 6 bases and J by 1 base, and 12 bases separated the two germline ends. The length of the CDR3 is 14 residues. The germline V gene has CDR1 MNHEY and CDR2 SVGAGI. The CDR3 loop is CASSPGRSQETQYF. The CDR3 nucleotides read TGTGCCAGCAGCCCGGGACGGTCCCAAGAGACCCAGTACTTC.

The gene calls are TRBV7-2 and TRBJ2-3, with 7 bases identical to TRBD2. The CDR3 has 18 amino acids. Unmatched junction bases numbered 11, after V lost 1 base and J lost 1 base. Per germline, CDR1 SGHTA and CDR2 FQGNSA. For the CDR3, the DNA is TGTGCCAGCAGCTTAGGTCTCGTTTGGGCGGGAGGCACAGATACGCAGTATTTT. Residues: CASSLGLVWAGGTDTQYF.

The V call is TRBV4-1, the J call TRBJ1-1; 8 nucleotides match TRBD1. This CDR3 has 14 residues. V trimming: 3 bases; J trimming: 5 bases; junction bases outside the gene matches: 5. The germline CDR1 and CDR2 sequences are MGHRA and YSYEKL. The CDR3 sequence: CASSHYRGETEAFF. CDR3 coding DNA: TGCGCCAGCAGCCATTACAGGGGGGAAACTGAAGCTTTCTTT.

This clonotype was detected a few times. The gene calls are TRBV7-2 and TRBJ1-4; D possibly corresponds to TRBD1 (6 bases). There are 15 residues in the CDR3. The germline gives CDR1 SGHTA, CDR2 FQGNSA. V lost 1 base to trimming and J lost 8 bases, with 14 bases between them. This chain's CDR3 is CASSLVGGRLEKLFF. CDR3 nucleotides: TGTGCCAGCAGCTTAGTCGGGGGGCGGCTAGAAAAACTGTTTTTT.

This clonotype was counted many times. The rearrangement uses TRBV2 and TRBJ2-1; 11 bases are a match to TRBD2. This CDR3 has 13 residues. V lost 10 bases and J lost 4; bases outside the gene matches: 3. Germline lookup yields CDR1 SNHLY and CDR2 FYNNEI. The CDR3 loop reads CATTSGAYNEQFF. CDR3 nucleotides: TGTGCCACGACTAGCGGGGCTTACAATGAGCAGTTCTTC.

This clonotype was detected a few times. V is TRBV4-1 and J is TRBJ2-7; 12 bases fit TRBD2. The V gene's germline CDR1 is MGHRA and CDR2 YSYEKL. The CDR3 runs to 16 residues. V was clipped by 1 base and J by 2 bases; unmatched bases: 3. The CDR3 reads CASSQASGGDAYEQYV. The CDR3, as DNA: TGCGCCAGCAGCCAAGCTAGCGGGGGGGACGCCTACGAGCAGTACGTC.

This clonotype was seen a few times. With a much larger clone just one base away, this may be a read error. The gene calls are TRBV9 and TRBJ2-3; no definite D call. Trimming pared 0 bases from V and 5 bases from J, leaving 1 base between. The CDR3 has 11 residues. CDR1 is SGDLS and CDR2 is YYNGEE in the germline V gene. The CDR3 sequence is CASSVGDTQYF. CDR3 DNA: TGTGCCAGCAGCGTAGGAGATACGCAGTATTTT.

The rearrangement uses TRBV7-2 and TRBJ2-3; D possibly corresponds to TRBD1 (6 bases). CDR3 length: 11 amino acids. V was pared by 5 bases and J by 7 bases, with 7 bases between. Germline V CDR1 and CDR2: SGHTA, FQGNSA. CDR3 coding DNA: TGTGCCAGCAGCCAGGGGAATACGCAGTATTTT. It codes for CASSQGNTQYF. Full variable domain (rest looked up from reference TRBV7-2 and TRBJ2-3): GAGVSQSPSNKVTEKGKDVELRCDPISGHTALYWYRQSLGQGLEFLIYFQGNSAPDKSGLPSDRFSAERTGGSVSTLTIQRTQQEDSAVYLCASSQGNTQYFGPGTRLTVL.

This chain joins TRBV11-1 and TRBJ2-3; D is unclear. V lost 5 bases to trimming and J lost 6 bases, with 18 bases between them. The germline V gene has CDR1 SGHAT and CDR2 FQDESV (reference sequence). The CDR3 sequence is 15 residues long. CDR3 coding DNA: TGTGCCAGCAGCCCTCCCGACCGTCTCATCGATACGCAGTATTTT. Its translation: CASSPPDRLIDTQYF.

This clonotype was detected a few times. J is TRBJ2-3 and V is TRBV7-3; D unclear. V was pared by 1 base and J by 5 bases, with 7 bases between. Germline CDR1 and CDR2: SGHTA and FQGTGA. The CDR3 contains 13 residues. The CDR3 region has the DNA TGTGCCAGCAGCTTAAAGCGCGGAGATACGCAGTATTTT. It specifies CASSLKRGDTQYF.

There are a few counts of this clonotype. The V and J genes are TRBV7-9 and TRBJ1-4; 7 bases are a match to TRBD1. V trimming: 0 bases; J trimming: 8 bases; junction bases outside the gene matches: 3. CDR3 length equals 14 residues. Germline V gene sequence: CDR1 SEHNR, CDR2 FQNEAQ (reference sequence). CDR3 nucleotide sequence: TGTGCCAGCAGCTTAGCAGGGGGCGCGGAAAAACTGTTTTTT. This encodes CASSLAGGAEKLFF.

In its sample, this clonotype was seen a few times. V gene TRBV7-6 combines with J gene TRBJ2-5, with D hard to call. The CDR3 sequence is 13 residues long. CDR1 and CDR2 (germline): SGHVS, FNYEAQ. The V end lost 5 bases, the J end lost 4 bases, and 11 bases lay between the germline ends. CDR3 loop: CASSPDVRETQYF. DNA for the CDR3: TGTGCCAGCAGCCCGGACGTCCGAGAGACCCAGTACTTC.

V is TRBV21-1 and J is TRBJ2-5; the D call of TRBD1 is as the table states it, not checked on the DNA. TRBV21-1 is listed as a pseudogene. The CDR3 has 13 amino acids. The CDR3, as DNA: TGTGCCAGCAGCAAAGTCAGGGGAGAGACCCAGTACTTC. The encoded protein is CASSKVRGETQYF.

The CDR3 coding sequence is TGCGCCAGCGCCCCGCTAGCGGAAGAGACCCAGTACTTC. This translates into CASAPLAEETQYF. The chain has TRBV5-1 and TRBJ2-5, with 7 nucleotides matching TRBD2. The V and J ends lost 7 bases and 3 bases, in that order; junction bases with no gene match: 6. Germline V gives CDR1 SGHRS, CDR2 YFSETQ. The CDR3 length is 13 residues.